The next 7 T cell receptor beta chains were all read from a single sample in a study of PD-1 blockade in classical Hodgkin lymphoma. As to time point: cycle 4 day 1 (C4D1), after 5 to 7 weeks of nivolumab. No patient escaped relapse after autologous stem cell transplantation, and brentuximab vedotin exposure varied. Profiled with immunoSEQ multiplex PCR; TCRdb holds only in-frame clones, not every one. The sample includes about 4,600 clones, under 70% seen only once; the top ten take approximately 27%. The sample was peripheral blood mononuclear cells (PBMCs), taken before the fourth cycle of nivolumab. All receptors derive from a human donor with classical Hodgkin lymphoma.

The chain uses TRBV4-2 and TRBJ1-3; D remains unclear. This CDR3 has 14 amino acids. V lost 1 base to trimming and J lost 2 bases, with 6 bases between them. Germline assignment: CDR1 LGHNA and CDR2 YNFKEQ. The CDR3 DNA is TGTGCCAGCAGCCAAGGCAGTACTGGAAACACCATATATTTT. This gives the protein CASSQGSTGNTIYF.

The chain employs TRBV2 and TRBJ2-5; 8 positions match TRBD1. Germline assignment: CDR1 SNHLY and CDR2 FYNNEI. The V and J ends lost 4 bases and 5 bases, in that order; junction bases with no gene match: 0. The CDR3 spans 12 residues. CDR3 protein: CASSAGGETQYF. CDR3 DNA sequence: TGTGCCAGCAGTGCAGGGGGCGAGACCCAGTACTTC.

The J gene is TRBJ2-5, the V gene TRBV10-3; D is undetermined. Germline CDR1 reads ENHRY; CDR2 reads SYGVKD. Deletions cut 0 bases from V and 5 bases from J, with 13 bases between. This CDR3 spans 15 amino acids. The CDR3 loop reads CAISESSSLVETQYF. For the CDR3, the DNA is TGTGCCATCAGTGAGTCAAGTAGCCTTGTGGAGACCCAGTACTTC.

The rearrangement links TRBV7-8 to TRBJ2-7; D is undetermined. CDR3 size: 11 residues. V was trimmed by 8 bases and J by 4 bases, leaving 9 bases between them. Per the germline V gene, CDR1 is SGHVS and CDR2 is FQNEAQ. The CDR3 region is CASGFFYEQYF. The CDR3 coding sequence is TGTGCCAGCGGATTTTTTTACGAGCAGTACTTC. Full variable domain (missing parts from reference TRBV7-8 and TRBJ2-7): GAGVSQSPRYKVAKRGQDVALRCDPISGHVSLFWYQQALGQGPEFLTYFQNEAQLDKSGLPSDRFFAERPEGSVSTLKIQRTQQEDSAVYLCASGFFYEQYFGPGTRLTVT.

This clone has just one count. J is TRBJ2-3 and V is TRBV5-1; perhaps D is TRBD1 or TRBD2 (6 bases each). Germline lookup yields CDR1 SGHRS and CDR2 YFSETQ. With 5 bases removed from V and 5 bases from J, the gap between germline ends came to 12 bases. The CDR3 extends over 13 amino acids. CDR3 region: CASRRDNLDTQYF. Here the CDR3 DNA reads TGCGCCAGCAGGCGGGACAACTTAGATACGCAGTATTTT.

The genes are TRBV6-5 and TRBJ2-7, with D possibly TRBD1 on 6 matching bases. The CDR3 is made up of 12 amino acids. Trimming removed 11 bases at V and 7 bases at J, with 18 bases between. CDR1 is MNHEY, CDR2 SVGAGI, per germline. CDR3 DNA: TGTGCCGTGGGGGCCCCGACGGGAGAGCAGTACTTC. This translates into CAVGAPTGEQYF.

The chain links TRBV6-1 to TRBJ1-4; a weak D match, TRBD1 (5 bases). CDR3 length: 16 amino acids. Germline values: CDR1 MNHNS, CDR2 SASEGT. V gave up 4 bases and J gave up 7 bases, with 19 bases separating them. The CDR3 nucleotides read TGTGCCAGCAGTGCTGGGGCCTATCGGGGGAGTGAAAAACTGTTTTTT. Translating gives CASSAGAYRGSEKLFF.